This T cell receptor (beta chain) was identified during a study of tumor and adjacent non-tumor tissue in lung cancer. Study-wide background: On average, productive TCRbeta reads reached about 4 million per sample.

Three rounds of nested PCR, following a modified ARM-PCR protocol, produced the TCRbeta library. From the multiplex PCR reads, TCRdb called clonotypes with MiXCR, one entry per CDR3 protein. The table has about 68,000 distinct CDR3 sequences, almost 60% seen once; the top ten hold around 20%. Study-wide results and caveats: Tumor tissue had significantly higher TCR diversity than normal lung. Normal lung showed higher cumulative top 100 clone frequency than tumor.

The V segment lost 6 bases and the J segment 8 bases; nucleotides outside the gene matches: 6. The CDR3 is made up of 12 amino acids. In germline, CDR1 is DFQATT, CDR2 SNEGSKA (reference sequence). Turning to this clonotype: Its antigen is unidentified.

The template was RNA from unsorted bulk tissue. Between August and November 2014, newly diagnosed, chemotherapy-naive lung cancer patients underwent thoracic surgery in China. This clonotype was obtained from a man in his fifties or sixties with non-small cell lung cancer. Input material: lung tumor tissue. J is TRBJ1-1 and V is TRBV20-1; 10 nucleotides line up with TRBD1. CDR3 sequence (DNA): TGCAGTGCGAGGGGACAGGGGCCCGAAGCTTTCTTT. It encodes CSARGQGPEAFF.